The clone carrying this T cell receptor beta chain was found a few times. Its antigen remains unknown. The junction departs from the called germline gene at one end, perhaps through a read error. The PCR was carried out with 60 Vbeta primers and 13 Jbeta primers. Clones were sequenced by immunoSEQ multiplex PCR, and TCRdb holds only the in-frame ones, with some missing. The repertoire holds about 220,000 clones, 60% to 80% seen once, with 1.5% to 2% in the top ten. This specimen belongs to a study of cytomegalovirus exposure and HLA in healthy donors. About the research overall: Sequencing of 150 million to 200 million T cells in an earlier analysis found approximately 120 million unique TCR beta sequences. Broader study findings: Available immune exposure information covered CMV serostatus only.

The germline V gene encodes CDR1 SGHTA and CDR2 FQGTGA. This CDR3 contains 14 residues. Material: PBMCs. The TCR originated in a male donor in good health and CMV-seronegative. The chain is built from TRBV7-3 and TRBJ2-5, with 9 bases aligning to TRBD1. The CDR3 reads CASSLTGGLETQYF. The CDR3, as DNA: TGTGCCAGCAGCCTAACAGGGGGCTTGGAGACCCAGTACTTC. The whole variable domain, remainder taken from reference TRBV7-3 and TRBJ2-5, is GAGVSQTPSNKVTEKGKYVELRCDPISGHTALYWYRQSLGQGPEFLIYFQGTGAADDSGLPNDRFFAVRPEGSVSTLKIQRTERGDSAVYLCASSLTGGLETQYFGPGTRLLVL.